Listed below are T cell receptor beta chains from one sample, sequenced in a study of blood T cell repertoires in COVID-19. This table comes from immunoSEQ multiplex PCR, and its TCRdb copy is limited to in-frame clones, with some not included. Of about 240,000 clones in the sample, about 83% were seen once. The material sequenced was peripheral blood. These receptors originate from a young man who had recovered from COVID-19. CDR3s include the opening cysteine and the closing phenylalanine or tryptophan. The order of the fields is J gene, D gene, clone size, V gene, CDR3 DNA, CDR3 protein. The D gene is left open where the match is weak. A clone size is listed for some rows: how often the clone was seen (once, few, many), or a class if it is expanded.

>TRBJ2-7|NA|NA|TRBV6-5
TGTGCCAGCACTGCTCCGGGGTCCTACGAGCAGTACTTC
CASTAPGSYEQYF
>TRBJ2-2|TRBD1|NA|TRBV2
TGTGCCAGCAGGGACCCGAGGACAGGGACGAGCGGGGAGCTGTTTTTT
CASRDPRTGTSGELFF
>TRBJ2-7|TRBD1|NA|TRBV18
TGTGCCAGCTCACCTACAGGGGTGCGCTACGAGCAGTACTTC
CASSPTGVRYEQYF
>TRBJ2-1|NA|NA|TRBV6-1
TGTGCCAGCAGTGAAGCAGAAGGCAGGGAACACAATGAGCAGTTCTTC
CASSEAEGREHNEQFF
>TRBJ2-7|NA|NA|TRBV7-2
TGTGCCAGCAGCTTAGCCCAGTACTACGAGCAGTACTTC
CASSLAQYYEQYF
>TRBJ1-1|NA|NA|TRBV11-2
TGTGCCAGCAGCTTAATCAGGTCCACTGAAGCTTTCTTT
CASSLIRSTEAFF
>TRBJ2-2|NA|NA|TRBV10-3
TGTGCCATCAGTGAAAGTGTAACAGGAGGGACCGGGGAGCTGTTTTTT
CAISESVTGGTGELFF
>TRBJ2-7|NA|NA|TRBV18
TGTGCCAGCTCAGTCCCACGACTAGCCTACGAGCAGTACTTC
CASSVPRLAYEQYF
>TRBJ2-2|NA|once|TRBV25-1
TGTGCCCTCCGGACAACCCCGGGGGAGCTGTTTTTT
CALRTTPGELFF
>TRBJ2-2|NA|NA|TRBV18
TGTGCCAGCTCACCACGGACGAGGGCGGGCACCGGGGAGCTGTTTTTT
CASSPRTRAGTGELFF
>TRBJ2-1|NA|NA|TRBV9
TGTGCCAGCGGGGGCCAAAATGAGCAGTTCTTC
CASGGQNEQFF
>TRBJ1-1|TRBD1|NA|TRBV28
TGTGCCAGCAGCGATAGACAGGGTGCCGCTGAAGCTTTCTTT
CASSDRQGAAEAFF
>TRBJ1-2|TRBD1|NA|TRBV6-5
TGTGCCAGCAGTTACTCCGGACAGGAAATCCATGGCTACACCTTC
CASSYSGQEIHGYTF
>TRBJ1-5|TRBD1|once|TRBV28
TGTGCCAGCAGTTTATGGACAGGGAACCAGCCCCAGCATTTT
CASSLWTGNQPQHF
>TRBJ2-7|TRBD2|NA|TRBV27
TGTGCCAGCAGTTCTTACGGGGAGGGTCATTCCTACGAGCAGTACTTC
CASSSYGEGHSYEQYF
>TRBJ1-2|TRBD1|NA|TRBV27
TGTGCCAGCAGTCCCTCGACAGGGCTTATTGGCTACACCTTC
CASSPSTGLIGYTF
>TRBJ1-2|NA|NA|TRBV4-1
TGCGCCAGCAGCCAAGGGCCCAGGGATCTTACGCGCGGCTACACCTTC
CASSQGPRDLTRGYTF
>TRBJ1-1|NA|NA|TRBV13
TGTGCCAGCAGCTTCGAAAGGGGGAACACTGAAGCTTTCTTT
CASSFERGNTEAFF
>TRBJ2-7|TRBD1|NA|TRBV5-1
TGCGCCAGCAGCTTGGGGGACAGCTCTATGTACGAGCAGTACTTC
CASSLGDSSMYEQYF
>TRBJ1-1|TRBD1|once|TRBV4-1
TGCGCCAGCAGCCAAGGCCAATATAGGACAGGAGCCGAAGCTTTCTTT
CASSQGQYRTGAEAFF
>TRBJ1-5|NA|few|TRBV6-1
TGTGCCAGCAGAACGGACAGTCGGGAGCCCCAGCATTTT
CASRTDSREPQHF
>TRBJ2-3|TRBD2|NA|TRBV5-1
TGCGCCAGCAGCTGGACTACTAGCGGGGGGGGCACAGATACGCAGTATTTT
CASSWTTSGGGTDTQYF
>TRBJ2-5|NA|NA|TRBV7-7
TGTGCCAGCAGCTTAGACAGGCAAGAGACCCAGTACTTC
CASSLDRQETQYF
>TRBJ2-1|TRBD1|few|TRBV2
TGTGCCACCATCCCGGGACAGGGGGATGAGCAGTTCTTC
CATIPGQGDEQFF
>TRBJ2-7|NA|once|TRBV5-1
TGCGCCAGCAGCTTGGGTTGGGCAGATCCCTACGAGCAGTACTTC
CASSLGWADPYEQYF
>TRBJ1-4|TRBD1|NA|TRBV25-1
TGTGCCAGCAGTCTACAGGGGTCCGGTGAAAAACTGTTTTTT
CASSLQGSGEKLFF
>TRBJ2-1|TRBD1|NA|TRBV7-8
TGTGCCAGCAGCTTTTCCCACGCCTGGGACAGGGCCTACAATGAGCAGTTCTTC
CASSFSHAWDRAYNEQFF
>TRBJ1-5|NA|NA|TRBV7-9
TGTGCCAGCAGCCCCGGCGCCCTTGGAGGGGAGCCCCAGCATTTT
CASSPGALGGEPQHF
>TRBJ1-5|TRBD1|NA|TRBV7-2
TGTGCCAGCAGCCATGGGGTCCCGGGACAGGGTTATCAGCCCCAGCATTTT
CASSHGVPGQGYQPQHF
>TRBJ1-4|NA|few|TRBV28
TGTGCCAGCAGTCCCCTCAGGGGCTCTAATGAAAAACTGTTTTTT
CASSPLRGSNEKLFF
>TRBJ2-2|NA|NA|TRBV2
TGTGCCAGTACCAGGAACACCGGGGAGCTGTTTTTT
CASTRNTGELFF
>TRBJ2-1|TRBD2|NA|TRBV20-1
TGCAGTGCTAGTGTTGCGGGGGGATACAATGAGCAGTTCTTC
CSASVAGGYNEQFF
>TRBJ1-1|TRBD1|NA|TRBV9
TGTGCCAGCAGCGAAGCAGGGGGGACTGAAGCTTTCTTT
CASSEAGGTEAFF
>TRBJ2-5|NA|NA|TRBV27
TGTGCCAGCAGAGACCCTCAGGACATAAAAGAGACCCAGTACTTC
CASRDPQDIKETQYF
>TRBJ2-1|TRBD2|NA|TRBV7-9
TGTGCCAGCAGCTTACCAACTAGCGGGGGAAACAATGAGCAGTTCTTC
CASSLPTSGGNNEQFF
>TRBJ1-3|NA|NA|TRBV6-5
TGTGCCAGCAGCCGAGGGTTGTCTGGAAACACCATATATTTT
CASSRGLSGNTIYF
>TRBJ1-2|NA|NA|TRBV5-1
TGCGCCAGCAGCACGGGAGAGGTCTCCGACTATGGCTACACCTTC
CASSTGEVSDYGYTF
>TRBJ2-3|TRBD1|once|TRBV7-9
TGTGCCAGCAGCCCACGGGACAGGCGAGATACGCAGTATTTT
CASSPRDRRDTQYF
>TRBJ2-3|TRBD2|NA|TRBV7-9
TGTGCCAGCAGCTTAGGGGCGGGGGCAGATACGCAGTATTTT
CASSLGAGADTQYF
>TRBJ2-2|TRBD2|few|TRBV4-2
TGTGCCAGCACCGAAGGGAGGGCCGGGGAGCTGTTTTTT
CASTEGRAGELFF
>TRBJ2-1|TRBD1|once|TRBV28
TGTGCCAGCAGTTTAAAGCTGAGGACAGGGGATAACAATGAGCAGTTCTTC
CASSLKLRTGDNNEQFF
>TRBJ2-5|NA|NA|TRBV29-1
TGCAGCGTTGAAGCCAGGGGGAGGCGGCAAGAGACCCAGTACTTC
CSVEARGRRQETQYF
>TRBJ1-6|NA|NA|TRBV5-1
TGCGCCAGCAGCTTGGAGGCAGGGGTAGGATCACCCCTCCACTTT
CASSLEAGVGSPLHF
>TRBJ1-2|TRBD1|few|TRBV7-2
TGTGCCAGCAGCTTCCGGGACAGTGGGCTCGGCTACACCTTC
CASSFRDSGLGYTF
>TRBJ2-7|TRBD2|NA|TRBV5-1
TGCGCCAGCAGCTTCACTAGCGGGAGGTTTAGCTCCTACGAGCAGTACTTC
CASSFTSGRFSSYEQYF
>TRBJ1-2|TRBD1|NA|TRBV11-2
TGTGCCAGCACCTCAGGGGGCGGCTACACCTTC
CASTSGGGYTF
>TRBJ1-3|NA|NA|TRBV4-2
TGTGCCAGCAGCCAAGTAACGGGGGCTGGAAACACCATATATTTT
CASSQVTGAGNTIYF
>TRBJ1-3|NA|NA|TRBV5-1
TGCGCCAGCAGCCAGGGCCCTGGAAACACCATATATTTT
CASSQGPGNTIYF
>TRBJ1-2|NA|NA|TRBV6-6
TGTGCCAGCAGTCGAACCGCGGGACCTGCCGAAGGTGGCTACACCTTC
CASSRTAGPAEGGYTF
>TRBJ2-1|NA|once|TRBV18
TGTGCCAGCTCCCTTTCGTGGAGGGGCGATGAGCAGTTCTTC
CASSLSWRGDEQFF